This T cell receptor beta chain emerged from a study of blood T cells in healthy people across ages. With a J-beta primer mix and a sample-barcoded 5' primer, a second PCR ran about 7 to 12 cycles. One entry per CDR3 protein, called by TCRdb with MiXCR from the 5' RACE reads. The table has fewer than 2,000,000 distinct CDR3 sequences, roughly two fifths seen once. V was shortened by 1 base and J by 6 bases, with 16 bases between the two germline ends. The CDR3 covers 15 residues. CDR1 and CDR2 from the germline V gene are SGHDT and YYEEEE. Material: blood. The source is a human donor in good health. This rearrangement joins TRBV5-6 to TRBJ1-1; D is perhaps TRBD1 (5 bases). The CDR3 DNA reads TGTGCCAGCAGCTTGATCTCAGGGCCAGGCGCTGAAGCTTTCTTT. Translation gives CASSLISGPGAEAFF.